This entry features one T cell receptor (beta chain) sequence. Its specificity is not known. Those with alopecia areata gave lesional scalp punch biopsies and peripheral blood. The sample belongs to a study of CD8+ T cells in alopecia areata. The study's findings and limits: Patients shared TCRs less clearly than mice did, possibly owing to HLA. Scalp sample sequencing also detects resident alphabeta T cells of normal skin. Greater clonality was observed in lesional scalp samples, especially alopecia totalis/universalis, versus normal scalp.

Per the germline V gene, CDR1 is MGHDK and CDR2 is SYGVNS. Trimming left V 0 bases short and J 4 bases short, with 9 bases between. CDR3 size: 14 residues. cDNA serving as the sequencing template came from extracted, reverse transcribed RNA. TCRdb's table, derived via immunoSEQ multiplex PCR, lists solely in-frame clones and lacks some. The sample consists of 160,000 or so clones, around 64% of them appearing once. The V gene is TRBV25-1, the J gene TRBJ1-2; D is unclear. Material: CD8+ T cells sorted from blood, obtained at week 0. The clonotype originates from a human donor with alopecia areata. DNA of the CDR3: TGTGCCAGCAGTGAATATGGGGAATCCTATGGCTACACCTTC. This sequence encodes CASSEYGESYGYTF.